These 8 T cell receptor beta chains were all obtained from the same sample, sequenced in a study of vaccination effects on CD4 cells after COVID-19. No antigen is known for these receptors. Expansion of antigen-specific CD4+ T cells with viral peptide pools was carried out by the ViraFEST assay before sequencing. Culture proceeded for nine to eleven days, and CD4+ T cells were then isolated. Having tested negative for nucleocapsid antibodies, the vaccine recipients showed no prior SARS-CoV-2 infection. Some clones are missing from TCRdb's copy, which holds only in-frame ones; the method was immunoSEQ multiplex PCR. In the table there are some 77,000 clones, under 75% of which are singletons. Sequencing used CD4+ T cells from PBMCs cultured with HCoV-OC43 spike peptides, obtained before COVID-19 vaccination. Noted subset: HCoV-OC43 spike overlapping peptide pool stimulation. The receptors were sampled from a human donor who received a COVID-19 vaccine.

This sequence joins TRBV20-1 and TRBJ2-1; no clear D. The CDR3 is 11 amino acids. V was trimmed by 7 bases and J by 7 bases, leaving 11 bases between them. The germline V gene has CDR1 DFQATT and CDR2 SNEGSKA (reference sequence). CDR3 nucleotides: TGCAGTGGATCCCCAGTGAATGAGCAGTTCTTC. It translates to CSGSPVNEQFF.

The chain uses TRBV4-3 and TRBJ2-2, with 7 bases aligning to TRBD1. CDR1 is LGHNA, CDR2 YSLEER, per germline. J was trimmed by 4 bases and V by 6 bases; bases with no gene match: 8. The CDR3 extends over 15 amino acids. CDR3: CASSTTGSFTGELFF. CDR3 coding DNA: TGCGCCAGCAGTACGACAGGGTCGTTCACCGGGGAGCTGTTTTTT.

V is TRBV14 and J is TRBJ1-1; a possible D gene is TRBD1 (5 bases). Germline-derived CDR1 and CDR2 are SGHDN and FVKESK. The CDR3 has 14 residues. Trimming removed 1 base from V and 4 bases from J, with 10 bases in between. The CDR3 DNA is TGTGCCAGCAGCCAAGTGGGCAGGGTCACTGAAGCTTTCTTT. As protein: CASSQVGRVTEAFF.

The J gene is TRBJ2-3, the V gene TRBV6-1; TRBD1 might be the D (5 bases). CDR1 is MNHNS and CDR2 is SASEGT in the germline V gene. This CDR3 region has 13 residues. Deletions cut 2 bases from V and 4 bases from J, with 7 bases between. CDR3 residues: CASSEQGPDTQYF. CDR3 DNA sequence: TGTGCCAGCAGTGAACAGGGCCCAGATACGCAGTATTTT.

The rearrangement uses TRBV19 and TRBJ1-5; D may be TRBD1 (5 bases). The ends were cut back, 4 bases at V and 7 bases at J, with 17 bases in the middle. CDR1 is LNHDA and CDR2 is SQIVND in the germline V gene (reference sequence). This CDR3 is 15 amino acids long. In nucleotides, the CDR3 is TGTGCCAGTAGTAATAAGGTCCAGGGTCGGCAGCCCCAGCATTTT. It specifies CASSNKVQGRQPQHF.

This rearrangement joins TRBV6-5 to TRBJ1-2, with D possibly matching TRBD1 (5 bases). The CDR3 has 15 residues. Germline assignment: CDR1 MNHEY and CDR2 SVGAGI. Trimming shortened V by 2 bases and J by 7 bases, and 17 bases separated the two germline ends. CDR3 protein: CASSYGGYRGGGYTF. The DNA of the CDR3 is TGTGCCAGCAGTTACGGGGGTTATCGGGGTGGTGGCTACACCTTC.

The V gene is TRBV7-2, the J gene TRBJ1-5; tentative D call: TRBD1 (6 bases). Germline V lookup: CDR1 SGHTA, CDR2 FQGNSA. Trimming took off 0 bases at V and 7 bases at J, with 13 bases between the two ends. The CDR3 runs to 15 residues. The CDR3 protein is CASSLAGGGRQPQHF. The CDR3 region has the DNA TGTGCCAGCAGCTTAGCGGGCGGGGGGCGGCAGCCCCAGCATTTT.

This rearrangement joins TRBV6-5 to TRBJ2-3, with D perhaps TRBD1 or TRBD2 (5 bases each). The V gene lost 0 bases and the J gene lost 0 bases, with 10 bases spanning the gap. This CDR3 comprises 16 residues. CDR1 and CDR2 (germline): MNHEY, SVGAGI. The CDR3: CASSYSGTRSTDTQYF. The CDR3 region has the DNA TGTGCCAGCAGTTACTCAGGGACCCGGAGCACAGATACGCAGTATTTT.